Here is one T cell receptor (beta chain) with its context. Its antigen is not identified. Oncomine TCR Beta short-read sequencing was applied to DNA from cultured CD4+ T cells. From CD4+ T cells that had been cultured, genomic DNA was extracted. TCRdb redid the calling of the PCR reads with MiXCR, one entry per CDR3 protein. The sample includes approximately 21,000 distinct CDR3 sequences, roughly three fifths of them seen just once. The sample belongs to a study of vaccination and CD4 T cells after COVID-19. There are 13 residues in the CDR3. Unmatched junction bases numbered 6, after V lost 2 bases and J lost 6 bases. Germline-derived CDR1 and CDR2 are SQVTM and ANQGSEA. Sample treatment: roughly ten-day PBMC culture with coronavirus spike peptide pools or control peptides (ViraFEST assay). Wells that each held 1.5 million to 2 million PBMCs were cultured with 9.5 to 10 IU/ml IL-2 and around 10 ug/ml peptide pools.

V and J are TRBV29-1 and TRBJ1-2; TRBD1 matches at 7 bases. This sequence originates from a human donor who had recovered from COVID-19. The sample in question was CD4+ T cells from blood, cultured in vitro, obtained after SARS-CoV-2 vaccination. The DNA of the CDR3 is TGCAGCGTTGAAAGGGGGCTGAGTAATGGCTACACCTTC. This encodes CSVERGLSNGYTF.